Following are 6 T cell receptor beta chains from one sample sequenced in a study of response to subunit inactivated influenza vaccine. Via MiXCR, TCRdb re-called the RT-PCR reads, giving one row per CDR3 protein. Altogether a few hundred thousand distinct CDR3 sequences are present, around 15% being singletons, with the ten largest covering 8.5% to 14%. The material sequenced was PBMCs from blood, taken 11 to 12 days after vaccination. Receptors originate from a man in his fifties or sixties who received an inactivated influenza vaccine.

The chain links TRBV3-1 to TRBJ1-5, with 7 bases that match TRBD1. The germline V gene encodes CDR1 LGHDT and CDR2 YNNKEL (reference sequence). The CDR3 is made up of 17 amino acids. V lost 2 bases and J lost 7; bases outside the gene matches: 14. The CDR3 DNA follows: TGTGCCAGCAGCCAATCGGACAGGCGCGGAGGAGAACAGCCCCAGCATTTT. This codes for CASSQSDRRGGEQPQHF. Based on the CDR3 plus reference TRBV3-1 and TRBJ1-5, the full variable domain is DTAVSQTPKYLVTQMGNDKSIKCEQNLGHDTMYWYKQDSKKFLKIMFSYNNKELIINETVPNRFSPKSPDKAHLNLHINSLELGDSAVYFCASSQSDRRGGEQPQHFGDGTRLSIL.

V usage is TRBV6-5 and J usage is TRBJ2-5; D might be TRBD1 (6 bases). The CDR3 totals 18 residues. CDR1 is MNHEY, CDR2 SVGAGI, per germline. The V gene lost 2 bases and the J gene lost 3 bases, with 22 bases spanning the gap. The CDR3 DNA follows: TGTGCCAGCAGTTACACCCCCTACAGGGAAAAGGGAGAAGAGACCCAGTACTTC. Its protein product is CASSYTPYREKGEETQYF.

This clonotype appeared a few times. This chain joins TRBV28 and TRBJ2-3; 7 bases match TRBD2. The CDR3 covers 17 residues. The germline V gene encodes CDR1 MDHEN and CDR2 SYDVKM. Trimming cost V 6 bases and J 0 bases; bases outside gene matches: 12. The CDR3 DNA sequence: TGTGCCAGCAGGTATCCTAGCGGAACCTCTAGCACAGATACGCAGTATTTT. Protein: CASRYPSGTSSTDTQYF.

This chain joins TRBV12-3 or TRBV12-4 and TRBJ1-4, with 7 bases identical to TRBD1. The CDR3 length is 15 residues. V lost 5 bases, J lost 5 bases, and 8 bases stayed unmatched. This chain's CDR3 is CASSPGTVQNEKLFF. The DNA for the CDR3 is TGTGCCAGCAGTCCCGGGACAGTCCAAAATGAAAAACTGTTTTTT.

This clonotype was detected many times. The chain couples TRBV7-9 to TRBJ1-1, with a tentative D call TRBD1 (5 bases). This CDR3 has 14 residues. Germline V lookup: CDR1 SEHNR, CDR2 FQNEAQ (reference sequence). V was trimmed by 5 bases and J by 4 bases, leaving 14 bases between them. CDR3 coding DNA: TGTGCCAGCAGCGCAAAGGCAAGGGGCACTGAAGCTTTCTTT. This translates into CASSAKARGTEAFF.

This clonotype was detected only a few times. J is TRBJ2-7 and V is TRBV9; perhaps TRBD1 as D (5 bases). V was pared by 3 bases and J by 4 bases, with 14 bases between. Germline CDR1 is SGDLS and CDR2 is YYNGEE. The CDR3 runs 14 residues. Here the CDR3 DNA reads TGTGCCAGCAGCGCCTCAGGGTCAAGGTACGAGCAGTACTTC. Translated, it gives CASSASGSRYEQYF.